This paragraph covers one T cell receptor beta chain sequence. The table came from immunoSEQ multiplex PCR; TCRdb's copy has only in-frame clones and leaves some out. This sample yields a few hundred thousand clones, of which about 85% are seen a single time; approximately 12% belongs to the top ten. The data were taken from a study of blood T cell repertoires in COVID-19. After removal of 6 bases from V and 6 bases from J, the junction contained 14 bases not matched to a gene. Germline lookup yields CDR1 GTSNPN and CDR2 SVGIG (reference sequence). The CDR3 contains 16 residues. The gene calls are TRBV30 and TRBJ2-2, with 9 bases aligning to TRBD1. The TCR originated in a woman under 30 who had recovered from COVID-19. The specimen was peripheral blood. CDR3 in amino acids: CACKPYDRGRAGELFF. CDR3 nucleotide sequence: TGTGCCTGCAAACCCTACGACAGGGGGAGGGCCGGGGAGCTGTTTTTT.